One sample yielded the 21 T cell receptor beta chains listed below, sequenced in a study of shared clonotypes between healthy human individuals. Only CD45RO-negative cells positively selected for CCR7 counted as naive CD8 cells, so terminally differentiated effector memory CD45RA+ cells were excluded. Sequenced by immunoSEQ multiplex PCR; TCRdb stores in-frame clones only, minus some. The profile shows 700,000 to 950,000 clones, 96% of them singletons. Sequencing was carried out using naive CD8+ T cells sorted from blood. The receptors originated from a man aged 25-45 years in good health.

The V gene is TRBV4-3, the J gene TRBJ1-4; 7 bases are shared with TRBD1. Per the germline V gene, CDR1 is LGHNA and CDR2 is YSLEER. The CDR3 totals 14 residues. V trimming: 0 bases; J trimming: 8 bases; junction bases outside the gene matches: 3. The CDR3 DNA follows: TGCGCCAGCAGCCAAGACGGGACAGTCGAAAAACTGTTTTTT. It specifies CASSQDGTVEKLFF.

The rearrangement links TRBV4-3 to TRBJ2-1; 11 bases fit TRBD2. Germline V gene sequence: CDR1 LGHNA, CDR2 YSLEER. The trim removed 0 bases at V and 7 bases at J, leaving 5 bases unmatched. This CDR3 contains 16 residues. CDR3 in amino acids: CASSQEGLADPNEQFF. The DNA for the CDR3 is TGCGCCAGCAGCCAAGAGGGACTAGCGGATCCAAATGAGCAGTTCTTC.

This clone occurred once. V is TRBV7-2 and J is TRBJ1-5; no clear D gene. CDR1 SGHTA and CDR2 FQGNSA come from the germline V gene. The V and J ends lost 1 base and 4 bases respectively, with 11 bases between them. CDR3 length: 15 amino acids. The CDR3 sequence is CASSLGHGVNQPQHF. In DNA form, the CDR3 reads TGTGCCAGCAGCTTAGGTCACGGGGTTAATCAGCCCCAGCATTTT. The variable domain in full, completed from reference TRBV7-2 and TRBJ1-5, reads GAGVSQSPSNKVTEKGKDVELRCDPISGHTALYWYRQSLGQGLEFLIYFQGNSAPDKSGLPSDRFSAERTGGSVSTLTIQRTQQEDSAVYLCASSLGHGVNQPQHFGDGTRLSIL.

The chain links TRBV6-6 to TRBJ1-2; D is ambiguous. CDR1 MNHNY and CDR2 SVGAGI come from the germline V gene (reference sequence). V lost 6 bases, J lost 0 bases, and 11 bases lay in between. The CDR3 totals 14 residues. The CDR3 sequence: CASSPSPSNYGYTF. In DNA form, the CDR3 reads TGTGCCAGCAGCCCCTCGCCATCTAACTATGGCTACACCTTC.

This sequence joins TRBV7-6 and TRBJ2-3, with D maybe TRBD1 (6 bases). Germline V CDR1 and CDR2: SGHVS, FNYEAQ. V was trimmed by 5 bases and J by 6 bases, leaving 15 bases between them. This CDR3 is 14 amino acids long. The CDR3 nucleotides read TGTGCCAGCAGCCCGCCCGACAGGTGGGATACGCAGTATTTT. This gives the protein CASSPPDRWDTQYF.

On this clone itself: Other DNA sequences in the sample encode the same CDR3. The V call is TRBV27, the J call TRBJ2-1; tentative D call: TRBD2 (6 bases). V shed 0 bases and J shed 6 bases, with 6 bases lying between them. Germline V gene lookup returns CDR1 MNHEY and CDR2 SMNVEV (reference sequence). This CDR3 region has 13 residues. CDR3 coding DNA: TGTGCCAGCAGTTTATCCGGGAGCAATGAGCAGTTCTTC. Translating it yields CASSLSGSNEQFF.

The sample holds one count of this clone. The chain links TRBV7-9 to TRBJ2-1, with D possibly matching TRBD1 (7 bases). The length of the CDR3 is 16 residues. The germline V gene has CDR1 SEHNR and CDR2 FQNEAQ (reference sequence). Between the trimmed V and J ends, which lost 6 bases and 7 bases, there was a span of 22 bases. The CDR3 DNA follows: TGTGCCAGCAGTTCGCCACTTAGCCCAGGGGGGAATGAGCAGTTCTTC. It yields the protein CASSSPLSPGGNEQFF.

Comments on this clone: The junction and the germline gene differ at one end; a read error may be behind it. The chain carries TRBV28 and TRBJ2-1, with a tentative D call TRBD2 (6 bases). The CDR3 is 16 residues long. Germline CDR1 MDHEN, CDR2 SYDVKM. The CDR3 DNA follows: TGTGCCAGCAGTCCCCGGAGGGGAGGATTCTACAGTGAGCAGTTCTTC. It specifies CASSPRRGGFYSEQFF.

The chain links TRBV19 to TRBJ2-2; D is uncertain. V dropped 4 bases and J dropped 3 bases, with 12 bases sitting between them. CDR1 is LNHDA and CDR2 is SQIVND in the germline V gene (reference sequence). The CDR3 has 15 amino acids. For the CDR3, the DNA is TGTGCCAGTAGTAACCGACCCGTTGACACCGGGGAGCTGTTTTTT. Residues: CASSNRPVDTGELFF.

V gene TRBV7-2 combines with J gene TRBJ2-5; TRBD1 is a possible D gene (5 bases). Germline CDR1 and CDR2: SGHTA and FQGNSA. The CDR3 sequence is 14 residues long. The V and J ends lost 5 bases and 3 bases respectively, with 13 bases between them. CDR3 sequence: CASSQPWGEETQYF. The CDR3 DNA reads TGTGCCAGCAGCCAACCCTGGGGCGAAGAGACCCAGTACTTC.

The chain carries TRBV28 and TRBJ2-3, with D perhaps assigned TRBD1 or TRBD2 (5 bases each). Germline V CDR1 and CDR2: MDHEN, SYDVKM. This CDR3 region has 18 residues. With 2 bases removed from V and 1 base from J, the gap between germline ends came to 19 bases. CDR3 sequence reads: CASSLPAGTLRGTDTQYF. CDR3 bases: TGTGCCAGCAGTTTACCCGCCGGGACCCTCAGGGGCACAGATACGCAGTATTTT.

J is TRBJ2-1 and V is TRBV7-9, with TRBD2 identical over 8 bases. Germline V gives CDR1 SEHNR, CDR2 FQNEAQ (reference sequence). V gave up 5 bases and J gave up 2 bases; unmatched junction bases: 2. The CDR3 extends over 14 amino acids. The CDR3 here is CASSRSGTYNEQFF. In DNA form, the CDR3 reads TGTGCCAGCAGCCGTAGCGGGACCTACAATGAGCAGTTCTTC.

This clone was seen a single time. CDR3 loop: CASSLSGSSGGLSYNEQFF. CDR3 sequence (DNA): TGTGCCAGCAGCTTGAGCGGGAGTAGCGGGGGCCTCTCCTACAATGAGCAGTTCTTC. V is TRBV14 and J is TRBJ2-1; 9 bases match TRBD2. V lost 5 bases to trimming and J lost 0 bases; unmatched junction nucleotides: 14. The CDR3 is 19 amino acids. Germline CDR1 and CDR2: SGHDN and FVKESK.

In its sample, this clone was seen a few times. V and J are TRBV2 and TRBJ2-7; TRBD2 might be the D (6 bases). The CDR3 covers 13 residues. The germline V gene has CDR1 SNHLY and CDR2 FYNNEI. V lost 10 bases to trimming and J lost 3 bases, with 16 bases between them. The CDR3 reads CATSMTGGYEQYF. DNA for the CDR3: TGTGCCACCTCAATGACCGGGGGCTACGAGCAGTACTTC.

The rearrangement uses TRBV7-9 and TRBJ2-4, with D perhaps given as TRBD1 or TRBD2 (6 bases each). V was trimmed by 1 base and J by 0 bases, leaving 10 bases between them. The CDR3 is 16 residues long. Germline V gene lookup returns CDR1 SEHNR and CDR2 FQNEAQ (reference sequence). CDR3 region: CASSLEGGLAKNIQYF. The CDR3, as DNA: TGTGCCAGCAGCTTAGAGGGGGGATTAGCCAAAAACATTCAGTACTTC.

A note on this clone: In the same sample, other DNA sequences code for this CDR3. The chain joins TRBV7-9 to TRBJ2-7, with D possibly being TRBD2 (5 bases). Trimming took 5 bases from V and 4 from J, leaving 9 bases between them. Germline V lookup: CDR1 SEHNR, CDR2 FQNEAQ (reference sequence). The CDR3 has 12 residues. CDR3 bases: TGTGCCAGCAGCCCGCGGGCTTACGAGCAGTACTTC. Its protein is CASSPRAYEQYF.

The chain is built from TRBV11-2 and TRBJ1-1; D unresolved. CDR3 length: 12 residues. With 2 bases removed from V and 11 bases from J, the gap between germline ends came to 12 bases. CDR1 and CDR2 (germline): SGHAT, FQNNGV. CDR3 in amino acids: CASSLSVGRAFF. CDR3 DNA: TGTGCCAGCAGCTTATCGGTCGGACGGGCTTTCTTT.

As DNA, the CDR3 is TGTGCCAGCAGAGATATAGCGGGAGGCTACAATGAGCAGTTCTTC. This encodes CASRDIAGGYNEQFF. The genes are TRBV6-1 and TRBJ2-1; 10 nucleotides agree with TRBD2. The CDR3 has 15 residues. In germline, CDR1 is MNHNS, CDR2 SASEGT. J lost 3 bases, V lost 6 bases, and 5 bases had no gene match.

This chain connects TRBV10-2 to TRBJ1-4; 7 nucleotides agree with TRBD1. CDR3 size: 14 residues. CDR1 is WSHSY and CDR2 is SAAADI in the germline V gene. V was clipped by 5 bases and J by 8 bases; unmatched bases: 8. CDR3 residues: CASSRDSSGEKLFF. The CDR3 bases are TGCGCCAGCAGTCGGGACAGCAGTGGGGAAAAACTGTTTTTT.

This clone has only one observation. This rearrangement joins TRBV29-1 to TRBJ2-1; 9 nucleotides match TRBD2. This CDR3 has 13 residues. Losses at the gene ends were 5 bases for V and 8 bases for J; bases not matched to a gene: 7. Germline V gene data show CDR1 as SQVTM and CDR2 as ANQGSEA. CDR3 loop: CSVLAGVSDEQFF. DNA for the CDR3: TGCAGCGTTTTAGCGGGAGTTAGCGATGAGCAGTTCTTC.

The rearrangement joins TRBV7-3 to TRBJ2-3; 12 positions agree with TRBD1. CDR1 and CDR2 (germline): SGHTA, FQGTGA. Losses at the gene ends were 4 bases for V and 4 bases for J; bases not matched to a gene: 3. The CDR3 has 15 amino acids. The CDR3 DNA reads TGTGCCAGCAGCTGGGGGACAGGGGGCCCAGATACGCAGTATTTT. It specifies CASSWGTGGPDTQYF.